The next 22 T cell receptor beta chains were all read from a single sample in a study of blood T cells in healthy people across ages (dated by TCRdb to 2013 to 2016). The library was obtained by 5' RACE. The data were produced on an Illumina HiSeq 2500. A second PCR of 7 to 11 cycles was run with a J-beta primer mix and a sample-barcoded 5' primer. In TCRdb, the public reads were trimmed at Q25 with fastp and aligned with MiXCR, with productive beta chains retained. A single entry per CDR3 protein holds the most common genes and DNA from its merged rows. Within this sample are around 1,000,000 distinct CDR3 sequences, with 25% of them counted one time only. Of the sample, about 0.8% falls within the top ten clones. Another study also made use of these data, one on T cells of mothers and their children.

Sequenced: blood. These receptor sequences come from a girl aged 2-9 years in good health.

In its sample, this clonotype was seen a few times. The chain employs TRBV20-1 and TRBJ1-5; a weak D match, TRBD1 (6 bases). Germline CDR1 reads DFQATT; CDR2 reads SNEGSKA (reference sequence). Trimming removed 3 bases at V and 5 bases at J, with 11 bases between. The CDR3 runs 13 residues. The chain's CDR3 is CSASRGFDQPQHF. The CDR3 region has the DNA TGCAGTGCTAGCAGGGGTTTCGATCAGCCCCAGCATTTT.

This clonotype turned up a few times. The V call is TRBV6-5, the J call TRBJ1-3; the D gene is possibly TRBD1 (6 bases). The CDR3 spans 17 residues. V was clipped by 0 bases and J by 1 base, with 13 bases between them. CDR1 MNHEY and CDR2 SVGAGI come from the germline V gene. This CDR3 is CASSYSYPTGSGNTIYF. DNA for the CDR3: TGTGCCAGCAGTTACTCTTACCCAACAGGGTCTGGAAACACCATATATTTT.

The V call is TRBV7-9, the J call TRBJ2-5; the D is unclear. The J call may not be correct, given that the DNA end is closer to TRBJ2-7. This CDR3 contains 13 residues. Germline V lookup: CDR1 SEHNR, CDR2 FQNEAQ (reference sequence). CDR3 residues: CASSGRSTYEQYF. CDR3 DNA sequence: TGTGCCAGCAGCGGTCGGTCGACCTACGAGCAGTACTTC.

This clonotype was observed a handful of times. The rearrangement uses TRBV7-2 and TRBJ2-7, with a weak D call TRBD1 (7 bases). The CDR3 contains 13 residues. The V end was cut by 5 bases, the J end by 7 bases, with 15 bases between. Per the germline V gene, CDR1 is SGHTA and CDR2 is FQGNSA. The CDR3 region is CASSPETGREQYF. The CDR3 DNA reads TGTGCCAGCAGCCCCGAGACAGGGAGGGAGCAGTACTTC.

This clonotype was picked up a small number of times. This sequence joins TRBV20-1 and TRBJ1-4; D unclear. This CDR3 has 14 amino acids. The germline gives CDR1 DFQATT, CDR2 SNEGSKA (reference sequence). The V end was cut by 5 bases, the J end by 6 bases, with 16 bases between. DNA of the CDR3: TGCAGTGCTTCCTTGGGAGGGCTAGATGAAAAACTGTTTTTT. Protein: CSASLGGLDEKLFF.

A remark on this clonotype: One end of the junction is discordant with germline, which a read error may explain. V usage is TRBV4-1 and J usage is TRBJ2-3; no definite D call. This CDR3 is 12 amino acids long. Germline CDR1 MGHRA, CDR2 YSYEKL. In nucleotides, the CDR3 is TGCGTCAGCAGCCCTTTCGGGGATACGCAGTATTTT. It encodes CVSSPFGDTQYF.

This clonotype was recorded a few times. This chain links TRBV28 with TRBJ2-1; 9 nucleotides agree with TRBD2. CDR1 MDHEN and CDR2 SYDVKM come from the germline V gene. Germline trimming cut 5 bases from V and 6 bases from J; bases unmatched to any gene: 14. This CDR3 spans 17 amino acids. CDR3: CASSPWEVAGVGNEQFF. The DNA for the CDR3 is TGTGCCAGCAGTCCGTGGGAGGTAGCGGGAGTAGGCAATGAGCAGTTCTTC.

This clonotype was seen more than once but under ten times. The gene calls are TRBV5-5 and TRBJ2-7, with D unclear. The CDR3 consists of 14 residues. V shed 0 bases and J shed 4 bases, with 11 bases lying between them. CDR1 SGHKS and CDR2 YYEKEE come from the germline V gene (reference sequence). The CDR3 here is CASSLVYGTYEQYF. CDR3 in DNA: TGTGCCAGCAGCTTGGTTTACGGTACTTACGAGCAGTACTTC.

The chain joins TRBV5-1 to TRBJ2-7; 10 bases align to TRBD2. There are 14 residues in the CDR3. Unmatched junction bases numbered 8, after V lost 4 bases and J lost 7 bases. Germline CDR1 and CDR2: SGHRS and YFSETQ. CDR3 in amino acids: CASSAPGLAKEQYF. CDR3 DNA sequence: TGCGCCAGCAGCGCCCCGGGACTAGCGAAAGAGCAGTACTTC. Full variable domain (missing parts from reference TRBV5-1 and TRBJ2-7): KAGVTQTPRYLIKTRGQQVTLSCSPISGHRSVSWYQQTPGQGLQFLFEYFSETQRNKGNFPGRFSGRQFSNSRSEMNVSTLELGDSALYLCASSAPGLAKEQYFGPGTRLTVT.

J is TRBJ1-6 and V is TRBV6-6, with D possibly being TRBD1 (6 bases). The CDR3 consists of 14 residues. CDR1 is MNHNY and CDR2 is SVGAGI in the germline V gene (reference sequence). Trimming cost V 2 bases and J 10 bases, with 12 bases left between them. The CDR3 sequence: CASSYNSQGSPLHF. The CDR3 DNA reads TGTGCCAGCAGTTACAACTCGCAGGGGTCACCCCTCCACTTT.

This rearrangement joins TRBV9 to TRBJ2-5, with 7 bases fitting TRBD2. The J call may not be correct, given that the DNA end is closer to TRBJ2-7. CDR3 size: 15 residues. CDR1 and CDR2 from the germline V gene are SGDLS and YYNGEE. In nucleotides, the CDR3 is TGTGCCAGCAGCGTAGGAATAGCGGGTAACTACGAGCAGTACTTC. Translated, it gives CASSVGIAGNYEQYF.

V usage is TRBV5-4 and J usage is TRBJ1-1; no reliable D call. The ends were cut back, 0 bases at V and 1 base at J, with 7 bases in the middle. The germline CDR1 and CDR2 sequences are SGHNT and YYREEE (reference sequence). This CDR3 comprises 14 residues. This CDR3 reads CASSLERENTEAFF. The CDR3 coding sequence is TGTGCCAGCAGCTTGGAAAGGGAGAACACTGAAGCTTTCTTT. Full variable domain (outside the CDR3, taken from reference TRBV5-4 and TRBJ1-1): ETGVTQSPTHLIKTRGQQVTLRCSSQSGHNTVSWYQQALGQGPQFIFQYYREEENGRGNFPPRFSGLQFPNYSSELNVNALELDDSALYLCASSLERENTEAFFGQGTRLTVV.

This chain links TRBV20-1 with TRBJ2-3, with D perhaps TRBD2 (5 bases). Trimming cost V 4 bases and J 2 bases, with 7 bases left between them. From germline, CDR1 is DFQATT and CDR2 SNEGSKA (reference sequence). This CDR3 is built from 12 residues. The CDR3 spells CSATSITDTQYF. DNA of the CDR3: TGCAGTGCTACTAGCATCACAGATACGCAGTATTTT.

The V gene is TRBV9, the J gene TRBJ2-5; tentatively, D is TRBD2 (7 bases). The J call may be mistaken, given a closer DNA end match to TRBJ2-1. CDR3 length equals 13 residues. From germline, CDR1 is SGDLS and CDR2 YYNGEE. The CDR3: CASRGAYYNEQFF. CDR3 sequence (DNA): TGTGCCAGCCGGGGGGCCTACTACAATGAGCAGTTCTTC.

The chain is built from TRBV19 and TRBJ1-4; 7 positions match TRBD1. The germline CDR1 and CDR2 sequences are LNHDA and SQIVND (reference sequence). This CDR3 is 16 amino acids long. Trimming cost V 6 bases and J 10 bases; bases outside gene matches: 17. The CDR3 protein is CASRGNSGTEFGKLFF. In nucleotides, the CDR3 is TGTGCCAGTAGGGGAAACTCCGGGACAGAGTTTGGAAAACTGTTTTTT.

Concerning this clonotype itself: One end of the junction varies from germline; a read error may be responsible. V usage is TRBV13 and J usage is TRBJ2-5; TRBD2 matches 10 bases. CDR3 length: 15 residues. Germline CDR1 PRHDT, CDR2 FYEKMQ (reference sequence). CDR3 sequence (DNA): TGTGCCAGCAGCCCGTTAGCGGGGGGAGAAGAGACCCGGTACTTC. This sequence encodes CASSPLAGGEETRYF.

This clonotype came up a few times. The V and J genes are TRBV5-1 and TRBJ1-1; no definite D call. The CDR3 spans 18 residues. Germline values: CDR1 SGHRS, CDR2 YFSETQ. The V and J ends lost 2 bases and 2 bases respectively, with 22 bases between them. The CDR3 is CASSLQPRMWAVNTEAFF. The CDR3 DNA sequence: TGCGCCAGCAGCTTACAACCGCGCATGTGGGCGGTCAACACTGAAGCTTTCTTT.

This sequence joins TRBV10-3 and TRBJ2-5; 7 bases map to TRBD2. The DNA end is more similar to TRBJ2-7, so the J call may be wrong. The CDR3 has 13 residues. CDR1 is ENHRY and CDR2 is SYGVKD in the germline V gene. CDR3 sequence (DNA): TGTGCCATCAGTAGACTAGCAGGTTACGAGCAGTACTTC. Its protein is CAISRLAGYEQYF.

The chain has TRBV20-1 and TRBJ1-1; D call uncertain. Per the germline V gene, CDR1 is DFQATT and CDR2 is SNEGSKA (reference sequence). CDR3 length equals 14 residues. The V and J ends lost 3 bases and 6 bases respectively, with 17 bases between them. CDR3 DNA sequence: TGCAGTGCTAGGGCCGCAGTGAACACCCCTGAAGCTTTCTTT. Its translation is CSARAAVNTPEAFF.

The sample holds a few counts of this clonotype. The chain carries TRBV5-1 and TRBJ2-7, with D perhaps TRBD1 (6 bases). The CDR3 totals 15 residues. Between the trimmed V and J ends, which lost 4 bases and 0 bases, there was a span of 14 bases. Germline V gene lookup returns CDR1 SGHRS and CDR2 YFSETQ. CDR3 loop: CASSMLQGFSYEQYF. The CDR3 nucleotides read TGCGCCAGCAGCATGCTACAGGGATTCTCCTACGAGCAGTACTTC.

This clonotype was counted at least ten times. The genes are TRBV5-1 and TRBJ2-1; D unresolved. V dropped 2 bases and J dropped 8 bases, with 5 bases sitting between them. Germline CDR1 is SGHRS and CDR2 is YFSETQ. The CDR3 extends over 11 amino acids. The CDR3 DNA is TGCGCCAGCAGCTTTATAGATGAGCAGTTCTTC. Its protein is CASSFIDEQFF.

This clonotype has only a few counts. The chain has TRBV6-5 and TRBJ2-1; no firm D call. The J call may be in error: the DNA end matches TRBJ2-5 better. Germline CDR1 is MNHEY and CDR2 is SVGAGI. The CDR3 runs 13 residues. The CDR3 protein is CASSYSRVGTQYF. The CDR3 bases are TGTGCCAGCAGTTACTCACGGGTTGGGACCCAGTACTTC.